Listed here is a single T cell receptor (beta chain). The CDR3 length is 13 residues. The ends were cut back, 7 bases at V and 7 bases at J, with 13 bases in the middle. Per germline, CDR1 MDHEN and CDR2 SYDVKM. Using unique molecular identifiers, the investigators prepared the TCRbeta library. TCRdb called the PCR reads again in MiXCR, with one record for every CDR3 protein. The table has around 420,000 distinct CDR3 sequences, 15% to 20% seen once. This specimen comes from a study of T-cell reconstitution after alpha-beta-depleted transplantation in children. The input for sequencing was PBMCs, mostly from graft donor cells, taken 360 days after TCRalphabeta/CD19-depleted stem cell transplant. The receptor's source is a boy younger than two who had a stem cell transplant for Wiskott-Aldrich syndrome, so the T cells may come from the graft donor. The chain joins TRBV28 to TRBJ2-2; D is unresolved. CDR3 loop: CASKDGVYGELFF. CDR3 sequence (DNA): TGTGCCAGCAAAGATGGGGTCTACGGGGAGCTGTTTTTT. The whole variable domain, remainder taken from reference TRBV28 and TRBJ2-2, is DVKVTQSSRYLVKRTGEKVFLECVQDMDHENMFWYRQDPGLGLRLIYFSYDVKMKEKGDIPEGYSVSREKKERFSLILESASTNQTSMYLCASKDGVYGELFFGEGSRLTVL.